A selection of T cell receptor beta chains follows, all from one sample in a study of response to subunit inactivated influenza vaccine. TCRdb fed the RT-PCR reads into MiXCR, producing one record per CDR3 protein. The sample lists about 480,000 distinct CDR3 sequences, 10% to 15% occurring once. Sequenced material: PBMCs from blood, taken more than 35 days after vaccination. Every receptor here comes from a man aged 45-60 years who received an inactivated influenza vaccine. Each CDR3 is given with its conserved first and last residue. The D gene is left open where the match is weak. Not every row has a clone size; where given, it reads once, few, many or a size class.

d_gene: -
j_gene: TRBJ2-1
abundance: -
v_gene: TRBV5-6
CDR3aa: CASSATMYGEQFF
CDR3nt: TGTGCCAGCAGCGCCACAATGTATGGTGAGCAGTTCTTC

d_gene: -
j_gene: TRBJ2-5
abundance: -
v_gene: TRBV4-1
CDR3aa: CASSQPTPGETQYF
CDR3nt: TGCGCCAGCAGCCAACCCACTCCAGGAGAGACCCAGTACTTC

d_gene: -
j_gene: TRBJ2-3
abundance: few
v_gene: TRBV7-9
CDR3aa: CASSPTELSLNTQYF
CDR3nt: TGTGCCAGCAGCCCGACCGAACTATCTTTGAATACGCAGTATTTT

d_gene: TRBD1
j_gene: TRBJ1-5
abundance: -
v_gene: TRBV20-1
CDR3aa: CSAGQGVNQPQHF
CDR3nt: TGCAGTGCTGGACAGGGGGTGAATCAGCCCCAGCATTTT

d_gene: -
j_gene: TRBJ2-1
abundance: few
v_gene: TRBV5-4
CDR3aa: CASSLGSSAYNEQFF
CDR3nt: TGTGCCAGCAGCTTGGGAAGTAGCGCCTACAATGAGCAGTTCTTC

d_gene: -
j_gene: TRBJ2-5
abundance: -
v_gene: TRBV2
CDR3aa: CASRLVGLMGERETQYF
CDR3nt: TGTGCCAGCAGGCTTGTGGGGCTAATGGGAGAAAGGGAGACCCAGTACTTC

d_gene: -
j_gene: TRBJ2-3
abundance: many
v_gene: TRBV4-1
CDR3aa: CASSQTLTTGSDTQYF
CDR3nt: TGCGCCAGCAGCCAGACCCTTACAACAGGGTCAGATACGCAGTATTTT

d_gene: TRBD1
j_gene: TRBJ2-1
abundance: -
v_gene: TRBV27
CDR3aa: CASSKTGTGVVNEQFF
CDR3nt: TGTGCCAGCAGCAAAACCGGGACAGGGGTGGTAAATGAGCAGTTCTTC

d_gene: -
j_gene: TRBJ1-5
abundance: few
v_gene: TRBV20-1
CDR3aa: CSAREERRRNQPQHF
CDR3nt: TGCAGTGCTAGAGAGGAACGACGGCGCAATCAGCCCCAGCATTTT

d_gene: -
j_gene: TRBJ2-3
abundance: few
v_gene: TRBV11-2
CDR3aa: CATSPNAGHTDTQYF
CDR3nt: TGTGCCACCAGTCCCAACGCGGGACACACAGATACGCAGTATTTT

d_gene: -
j_gene: TRBJ2-5
abundance: -
v_gene: TRBV7-6
CDR3aa: CASSSGGAVQTQYF
CDR3nt: TGTGCCAGCAGCTCTGGGGGGGCCGTCCAGACCCAGTACTTC

d_gene: -
j_gene: TRBJ2-2
abundance: few
v_gene: TRBV7-7
CDR3aa: CASSGTARTGELFF
CDR3nt: TGTGCTAGTTCCGGGACCGCGAGAACCGGGGAGCTGTTTTTT

d_gene: TRBD1
j_gene: TRBJ2-1
abundance: few
v_gene: TRBV6-5
CDR3aa: CASSSGTANYNEQFF
CDR3nt: TGTGCCAGCAGTTCCGGGACAGCTAACTACAATGAGCAGTTCTTC

d_gene: -
j_gene: TRBJ1-1
abundance: many
v_gene: TRBV29-1
CDR3aa: CSVEAPLNTEAFF
CDR3nt: TGCAGCGTTGAGGCGCCGCTGAACACTGAAGCTTTCTTT

d_gene: -
j_gene: TRBJ2-1
abundance: -
v_gene: TRBV29-1
CDR3aa: CSVAATGFRRSYNEQFF
CDR3nt: TGCAGCGTTGCCGCCACAGGGTTTAGGCGCTCCTACAATGAGCAGTTCTTC

d_gene: TRBD2
j_gene: TRBJ2-2
abundance: -
v_gene: TRBV12-3/TRBV12-4
CDR3aa: CASSLAGAGGPTGELFF
CDR3nt: TGTGCCAGCAGTTTAGCGGGGGCGGGAGGGCCCACCGGGGAGCTGTTTTTT

d_gene: -
j_gene: TRBJ2-3
abundance: many
v_gene: TRBV5-5
CDR3aa: CASSLDSRGRGTQYF
CDR3nt: TGTGCCAGCAGCTTGGATTCTCGGGGACGCGGGACGCAGTATTTT

d_gene: -
j_gene: TRBJ2-4
abundance: -
v_gene: TRBV4-3
CDR3aa: CASSQDLVREYKNIQYF
CDR3nt: TGCGCCAGCAGCCAAGATTTGGTACGGGAATACAAAAACATTCAGTACTTC

d_gene: -
j_gene: TRBJ2-6
abundance: -
v_gene: TRBV20-1
CDR3aa: CSASRGPVSGANVLTF
CDR3nt: TGCAGTGCTAGCAGGGGCCCCGTCTCTGGGGCCAACGTCCTGACTTTC

d_gene: -
j_gene: TRBJ2-7
abundance: few
v_gene: TRBV6-5
CDR3aa: CASSSSTVPYEQYF
CDR3nt: TGTGCCAGCAGTTCATCGACAGTCCCCTACGAGCAGTACTTC

d_gene: TRBD1
j_gene: TRBJ1-5
abundance: few
v_gene: TRBV28
CDR3aa: CASRPGGTGQPQHF
CDR3nt: TGTGCCAGCAGACCAGGGGGAACGGGTCAGCCCCAGCATTTT

d_gene: -
j_gene: TRBJ1-1
abundance: -
v_gene: TRBV12-3/TRBV12-4
CDR3aa: CASSLALANTEAFF
CDR3nt: TGTGCCAGCAGTTTAGCGCTAGCGAACACTGAAGCTTTCTTT

d_gene: -
j_gene: TRBJ2-7
abundance: -
v_gene: TRBV9
CDR3aa: CASSVAVESSYEQYF
CDR3nt: TGTGCCAGCAGCGTAGCTGTGGAGAGCTCCTACGAGCAGTACTTC

d_gene: -
j_gene: TRBJ2-3
abundance: -
v_gene: TRBV20-1
CDR3aa: CSARSTTNTDTQYF
CDR3nt: TGCAGTGCTAGATCGACAACTAACACAGATACGCAGTATTTT

d_gene: TRBD2
j_gene: TRBJ2-1
abundance: few
v_gene: TRBV7-2
CDR3aa: CASSLLGLSSYNEQFF
CDR3nt: TGTGCCAGCAGCTTGCTGGGACTATCCTCCTACAATGAGCAGTTCTTC

d_gene: -
j_gene: TRBJ2-7
abundance: -
v_gene: TRBV7-6
CDR3aa: CASSLATFNEQYF
CDR3nt: TGTGCCAGCAGCTTAGCCACTTTTAACGAGCAGTACTTC

d_gene: -
j_gene: TRBJ2-7
abundance: few
v_gene: TRBV20-1
CDR3aa: CSASRTGLYEQYF
CDR3nt: TGCAGTGCTAGTCGCACGGGGCTGTACGAGCAGTACTTC

d_gene: -
j_gene: TRBJ1-1
abundance: many
v_gene: TRBV5-1
CDR3aa: CASRREPGFLEAFF
CDR3nt: TGCGCCAGCAGGCGGGAACCAGGATTTCTTGAAGCTTTCTTT

d_gene: -
j_gene: TRBJ1-1
abundance: many
v_gene: TRBV12-3/TRBV12-4
CDR3aa: CASSLLGEAFF
CDR3nt: TGTGCCAGCAGTTTATTGGGGGAAGCTTTCTTT

d_gene: TRBD2
j_gene: TRBJ2-1
abundance: -
v_gene: TRBV20-1
CDR3aa: CSARRAGVGLIHEQFF
CDR3nt: TGCAGTGCTAGGAGGGCGGGAGTAGGTCTTATTCATGAGCAGTTCTTC

d_gene: TRBD1
j_gene: TRBJ2-3
abundance: -
v_gene: TRBV7-8
CDR3aa: CASSVGTGVWEWGTDTQYF
CDR3nt: TGTGCCAGCAGCGTCGGGACAGGGGTATGGGAATGGGGCACAGATACGCAGTATTTT

d_gene: -
j_gene: TRBJ1-1
abundance: few
v_gene: TRBV5-1
CDR3aa: CASSSLSEAFF
CDR3nt: TGCGCCAGCAGCTCCCTCAGTGAAGCTTTCTTT

d_gene: -
j_gene: TRBJ1-2
abundance: -
v_gene: TRBV18
CDR3aa: CASSPPSGAFYGYTF
CDR3nt: TGTGCCAGCTCACCACCGTCAGGGGCCTTCTATGGCTACACCTTC

d_gene: TRBD2
j_gene: TRBJ2-2
abundance: few
v_gene: TRBV7-2
CDR3aa: CASSLRTSGPNTGELFF
CDR3nt: TGTGCCAGCAGCTTAAGGACTAGCGGACCTAACACCGGGGAGCTGTTTTTT

d_gene: -
j_gene: TRBJ2-3
abundance: once
v_gene: TRBV4-1
CDR3aa: CASSQAPGAESTDTQYF
CDR3nt: TGCGCCAGCAGCCAAGCTCCTGGCGCGGAAAGCACAGATACGCAGTATTTT

d_gene: -
j_gene: TRBJ1-2
abundance: -
v_gene: TRBV6-2/TRBV6-3
CDR3aa: CASSYSRGGYTF
CDR3nt: TGTGCCAGCAGTTACTCTCGCGGTGGCTACACCTTC

d_gene: TRBD2
j_gene: TRBJ2-1
abundance: few
v_gene: TRBV27
CDR3aa: CASSPLGTSGGGYNEQFF
CDR3nt: TGTGCCAGCAGTCCGTTAGGGACTAGCGGGGGGGGCTACAATGAGCAGTTCTTC

d_gene: -
j_gene: TRBJ2-7
abundance: few
v_gene: TRBV29-1
CDR3aa: CSVEVTGSEQYF
CDR3nt: TGCAGCGTTGAAGTTACAGGCTCCGAGCAGTACTTC

d_gene: -
j_gene: TRBJ2-1
abundance: -
v_gene: TRBV11-2
CDR3aa: CASSFFPPPRGREAEQFF
CDR3nt: TGTGCCAGCAGCTTTTTTCCCCCGCCAAGGGGGCGGGAGGCTGAGCAGTTCTTC

d_gene: TRBD2
j_gene: TRBJ2-3
abundance: few
v_gene: TRBV7-2
CDR3aa: CASSFLTSGRTDTQYF
CDR3nt: TGTGCCAGCAGCTTCCTGACTAGCGGGCGGACAGATACGCAGTATTTT

d_gene: -
j_gene: TRBJ2-7
abundance: -
v_gene: TRBV5-1
CDR3aa: CASSLDYRGLYEQYF
CDR3nt: TGCGCCAGCAGCTTGGATTACAGGGGACTCTACGAGCAGTACTTC

d_gene: TRBD1
j_gene: TRBJ2-4
abundance: -
v_gene: TRBV27
CDR3aa: CASSLSGTAELLAKNIQYF
CDR3nt: TGTGCCAGCAGTTTATCCGGGACAGCCGAGTTACTAGCCAAAAACATTCAGTACTTC

d_gene: TRBD2
j_gene: TRBJ2-1
abundance: -
v_gene: TRBV24-1
CDR3aa: CATSDPQMASGNSYNEQFF
CDR3nt: TGTGCCACCAGTGATCCACAGATGGCTAGCGGGAACTCCTACAATGAGCAGTTCTTC

d_gene: -
j_gene: TRBJ2-1
abundance: -
v_gene: TRBV9
CDR3aa: CASSVRSGTDEQFF
CDR3nt: TGTGCCAGCAGCGTACGGTCGGGAACGGATGAGCAGTTCTTC

d_gene: -
j_gene: TRBJ1-2
abundance: few
v_gene: TRBV29-1
CDR3aa: CSVPRNQVGYGYTF
CDR3nt: TGCAGCGTCCCTAGGAACCAGGTTGGCTATGGCTACACCTTC

d_gene: -
j_gene: TRBJ1-4
abundance: few
v_gene: TRBV5-1
CDR3aa: CASSSTGDSPNEKLFF
CDR3nt: TGCGCCAGCAGCTCCACCGGAGACAGTCCTAATGAAAAACTGTTTTTT

d_gene: TRBD1
j_gene: TRBJ1-6
abundance: many
v_gene: TRBV28
CDR3aa: CASSFTGTAYNSPLHF
CDR3nt: TGTGCCAGCAGTTTCACCGGGACAGCATATAATTCACCCCTCCACTTT

d_gene: TRBD2
j_gene: TRBJ2-3
abundance: -
v_gene: TRBV20-1
CDR3aa: CSAREVGLVLADTQYF
CDR3nt: TGCAGTGCTAGAGAGGTGGGACTAGTCCTCGCGGATACGCAGTATTTT

d_gene: TRBD1
j_gene: TRBJ2-1
abundance: few
v_gene: TRBV29-1
CDR3aa: CSVENPGQSWDEQFF
CDR3nt: TGCAGCGTTGAGAATCCGGGACAGTCTTGGGATGAGCAGTTCTTC

d_gene: TRBD2
j_gene: TRBJ2-7
abundance: -
v_gene: TRBV7-2
CDR3aa: CASSRRLAGITYEQYF
CDR3nt: TGTGCCAGCAGCCGCAGACTAGCGGGAATAACCTACGAGCAGTACTTC

d_gene: -
j_gene: TRBJ1-3
abundance: few
v_gene: TRBV5-5
CDR3aa: CASSLGLNPDTIYF
CDR3nt: TGTGCCAGCAGCTTGGGTTTAAACCCAGACACCATATATTTT

d_gene: TRBD1
j_gene: TRBJ2-5
abundance: few
v_gene: TRBV20-1
CDR3aa: CSAVKDRGQETQYF
CDR3nt: TGCAGTGCTGTAAAAGACAGGGGTCAAGAGACCCAGTACTTC

d_gene: TRBD2
j_gene: TRBJ2-5
abundance: -
v_gene: TRBV4-1
CDR3aa: CASSGIQETQYF
CDR3nt: TGCGCCAGTAGCGGGATCCAAGAGACCCAGTACTTC

d_gene: TRBD2
j_gene: TRBJ2-7
abundance: -
v_gene: TRBV12-3/TRBV12-4
CDR3aa: CASSLRAGGEQYF
CDR3nt: TGTGCCAGCAGTTTACGGGCGGGAGGAGAGCAGTACTTC

d_gene: -
j_gene: TRBJ1-5
abundance: many
v_gene: TRBV7-9
CDR3aa: CASSLGGGQPQHF
CDR3nt: TGTGCCAGCAGCTTGGGGGGTGGGCAGCCCCAGCATTTT